The next 15 T cell receptor beta chains were all read from a single sample in a study of T cells in Graves' hyperthyroidism and ophthalmopathy. TCR beta CDR3 regions were amplified from RNA. When the TCR CDR3 underwent first-round RT-PCR, the HTBI primer set was used. In TCRdb, the multiplex PCR reads were re-called with MiXCR into one record per CDR3 protein. The sample holds approximately 610,000 distinct CDR3 sequences; roughly 14% are singletons and the top ten take around 4.5%. Source material: blood. These receptors all stem from a woman aged 40 to 50 with Graves' ophthalmopathy.

This clonotype was counted many times. This chain connects TRBV12-3 or TRBV12-4 to TRBJ2-2; 7 bases align to TRBD1. Trimming at V came to 6 bases and at J to 1 base, leaving 8 bases not matched to a gene. The CDR3 is made up of 16 amino acids. This chain's CDR3 is CASSPNNRGNTGELFF. The CDR3 DNA reads as TGTGCCAGCAGCCCGAATAACAGGGGGAACACCGGGGAGCTGTTTTTT.

V gene TRBV2 combines with J gene TRBJ2-7; D is undetermined. Trimming shortened V by 8 bases and J by 7 bases, and 9 bases separated the two germline ends. CDR3 size: 10 residues. Germline V CDR1 and CDR2: SNHLY, FYNNEI. The CDR3: CASWDWEQYF. Written as DNA, the CDR3 is TGTGCCAGCTGGGATTGGGAGCAGTACTTC.

This clonotype was found many times. One junction end does not reproduce the germline sequence, and a read error may be involved. The rearrangement links TRBV28 to TRBJ2-2; D is unclear. CDR3 size: 9 residues. Germline V gene data show CDR1 as MDHEN and CDR2 as SYDVKM. CDR3 residues: CYIAGELFF. CDR3 nucleotide sequence: TGCTATATCGCCGGGGAGCTGTTTTTT. The complete variable domain, with remaining parts taken from reference TRBV28 and TRBJ2-2, reads DVKVTQSSRYLVKRTGEKVFLECVQDMDHENMFWYRQDPGLGLRLIYFSYDVKMKEKGDIPEGYSVSREKKERFSLILESASTNQTSMYLCYIAGELFFGEGSRLTVL.

This clonotype showed up many times. The rearrangement uses TRBV6-1 and TRBJ1-2; D remains ambiguous. CDR1 is MNHNS, CDR2 SASEGT, per germline. Trimming shortened V by 2 bases and J by 6 bases, and 10 bases separated the two germline ends. CDR3 length equals 13 residues. CDR3 DNA: TGTGCCAGCAGTGAAAAAGGACCTGATGGCTACACCTTC. It codes for CASSEKGPDGYTF.

This clonotype was seen ten or more times. The chain couples TRBV14 to TRBJ2-5, with a possible D match to TRBD1 (5 bases). The germline V gene has CDR1 SGHDN and CDR2 FVKESK. Trimming took 4 bases from V and 4 from J, leaving 13 bases between them. The CDR3 sequence is 14 residues long. The DNA for the CDR3 is TGTGCCAGCAGCCCGGTCGCAGGGATAGAGACCCAGTACTTC. Amino acid sequence: CASSPVAGIETQYF.

This clonotype has a count of ten or more. CDR3 bases: TGTGCTAGTGGCCTAGGCACGACAGGCTCTAACTATGGCTACACCTTC. Translating gives CASGLGTTGSNYGYTF. J is TRBJ1-2 and V is TRBV12-5; TRBD1 is a possible D gene (6 bases). Germline V gene data show CDR1 as LGHNT and CDR2 as FRNRAP. V was cut by 6 bases and J by 0 bases, with 17 bases left in between. The CDR3 is 16 residues long.

This clonotype was seen only a few times. This sequence joins TRBV29-1 and TRBJ1-1; D gene ambiguous. The CDR3 extends over 12 amino acids. V lost 1 base, J lost 3 bases, and 6 bases lay in between. CDR1 is SQVTM and CDR2 is ANQGSEA in the germline V gene. In DNA, the CDR3 is TGCAGCGTTGAAGGCTCCGACACTGAAGCTTTCTTT. Its protein is CSVEGSDTEAFF.

This clonotype was counted many times. The chain carries TRBV20-1 and TRBJ2-7, with 11 bases that match TRBD2. Germline CDR1 and CDR2: DFQATT and SNEGSKA (reference sequence). This CDR3 is 18 amino acids long. V gave up 0 bases and J gave up 0 bases; unmatched junction bases: 10. The CDR3 DNA follows: TGCAGTGCTAGAGATCATGGGACTAGCGGTACCAGCTCCTACGAGCAGTACTTC. It yields the protein CSARDHGTSGTSSYEQYF.

This clonotype was detected ten times or more. The rearrangement joins TRBV20-1 to TRBJ2-5, with D unresolved. V lost 4 bases, J lost 2 bases, and 14 bases lay in between. The CDR3 spans 14 residues. Germline-derived CDR1 and CDR2 are DFQATT and SNEGSKA (reference sequence). The CDR3 loop is CSAKIWTAQETQYF. The CDR3, as DNA: TGCAGTGCTAAGATTTGGACGGCACAAGAGACCCAGTACTTC.

This clonotype was recorded many times. The chain combines TRBV28 with TRBJ1-2; D might be TRBD1 (5 bases). V lost 5 bases and J 8 bases, leaving 12 bases between the germline ends. This CDR3 comprises 12 residues. In germline, CDR1 is MDHEN, CDR2 SYDVKM. CDR3 residues: CASSVSRAGYTF. CDR3 sequence (DNA): TGTGCCAGCAGTGTCTCCAGGGCCGGCTACACCTTC.

This clonotype has just a few counts. The rearrangement links TRBV11-2 to TRBJ2-7; the D gene is possibly TRBD2 (6 bases). Germline-derived CDR1 and CDR2 are SGHAT and FQNNGV. The CDR3 has 16 residues. Deletions cut 5 bases from V and 3 bases from J, with 20 bases between. CDR3: CASSTGRTTGSYEQYF. The CDR3 DNA sequence: TGTGCCAGCAGCACCGGAAGGACTACGGGGAGCTACGAGCAGTACTTC. The entire variable domain, with the rest obtained from reference TRBV11-2 and TRBJ2-7, is as follows: EAGVAQSPRYKIIEKRQSVAFWCNPISGHATLYWYQQILGQGPKLLIQFQNNGVVDDSQLPKDRFSAERLKGVDSTLKIQPAKLEDSAVYLCASSTGRTTGSYEQYFGPGTRLTVT.

V usage is TRBV6-5 and J usage is TRBJ1-2; tentative D call: TRBD1 (6 bases). Germline values: CDR1 MNHEY, CDR2 SVGAGI. The CDR3 totals 13 residues. V shed 3 bases and J shed 8 bases, with 13 bases lying between them. CDR3 nucleotide sequence: TGTGCCAGCAGTTATGGGGGCGTAGGCGGCTACACCTTC. Translating it yields CASSYGGVGGYTF.

The sample holds many counts of this clonotype. The CDR3 here is CASSMGQGPYGYTF. Written as DNA, the CDR3 is TGTGCCAGTAGTATGGGACAGGGCCCCTATGGCTACACCTTC. J is TRBJ1-2 and V is TRBV19, with TRBD1 matching over 9 bases. With 3 bases clipped from V and 4 bases from J, the junction kept 3 bases outside the gene matches. The CDR3 contains 14 residues. Germline V gene sequence: CDR1 LNHDA, CDR2 SQIVND (reference sequence).

This clonotype was seen more than once but under ten times. J is TRBJ2-3 and V is TRBV6-1; D unresolved. The CDR3 runs to 15 residues. The germline gives CDR1 MNHNS, CDR2 SASEGT. V gave up 3 bases and J gave up 2 bases, with 12 bases separating them. CDR3 DNA: TGTGCCAGCAGTGATCCCCAAACTCCCACAGATACGCAGTATTTT. It encodes CASSDPQTPTDTQYF.

This clonotype has a handful of counts. The chain has TRBV2 and TRBJ2-7, with D maybe TRBD2 (6 bases). Deletions cut 5 bases from V and 0 bases from J, with 11 bases between. The CDR3 runs to 14 residues. Germline lookup yields CDR1 SNHLY and CDR2 FYNNEI. In DNA, the CDR3 is TGTGCCAGCAGTCGGGAGCGTACCTCCTACGAGCAGTACTTC. Residues: CASSRERTSYEQYF.